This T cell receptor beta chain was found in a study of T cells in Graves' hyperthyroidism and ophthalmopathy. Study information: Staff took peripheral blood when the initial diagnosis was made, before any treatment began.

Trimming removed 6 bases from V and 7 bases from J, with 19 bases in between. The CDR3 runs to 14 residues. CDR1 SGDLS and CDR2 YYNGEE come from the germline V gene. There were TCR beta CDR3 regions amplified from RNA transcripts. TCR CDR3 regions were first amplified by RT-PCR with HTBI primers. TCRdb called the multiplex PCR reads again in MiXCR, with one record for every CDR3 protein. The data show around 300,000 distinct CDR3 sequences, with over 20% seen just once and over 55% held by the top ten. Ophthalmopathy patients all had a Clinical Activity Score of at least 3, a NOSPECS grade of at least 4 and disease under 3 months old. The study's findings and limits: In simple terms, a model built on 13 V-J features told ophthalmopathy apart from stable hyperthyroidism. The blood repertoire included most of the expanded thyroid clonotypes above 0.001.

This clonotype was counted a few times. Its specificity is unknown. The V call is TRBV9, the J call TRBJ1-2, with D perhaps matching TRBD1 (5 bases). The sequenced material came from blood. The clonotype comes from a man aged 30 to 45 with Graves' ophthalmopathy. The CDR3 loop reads CASKSGTTKGGYTF. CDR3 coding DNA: TGTGCCAGCAAGTCAGGGACCACCAAGGGTGGCTACACCTTC.